The text below deals with one TCR beta chain. Its antigen is unidentified. Trimming took 1 base from V and 7 from J, leaving 10 bases between them. Germline V gives CDR1 GTSNPN, CDR2 SVGIG (reference sequence). This CDR3 is 12 amino acids long. TCR sequencing used cDNA made by reverse transcription of extracted RNA. Method: immunoSEQ multiplex PCR; TCRdb's copy keeps in-frame clones and lacks some. In the table there are 100,000 to 150,000 clones, around 60% of which are singletons. These data belong to a study of CD8+ T cells in alopecia areata. At the level of the study: Tofacitinib dosing lasted 6 to 18 months, which was then followed by 6 months off drug. Study observations and caveats: Patients displayed less clarity in TCR sharing than mice, a finding possibly related to HLA. There were also resident alphabeta T cells of normal skin sequenced in scalp samples. Normal scalp showed lower clonality than lesional scalp, especially alopecia totalis/universalis.

The rearrangement links TRBV30 to TRBJ1-1; D is unresolved. Sample: CD4+ T cells sorted from blood, taken at week 0. The TCR sequence derives from a human donor with alopecia areata. CDR3 sequence: CAWSGTQSEAFF. As DNA, the CDR3 is TGTGCCTGGAGTGGGACTCAGAGTGAAGCTTTCTTT.